These 2 T cell receptor beta chains share one sample of origin, sequenced in a study of cytomegalovirus exposure and HLA in healthy donors. PCR was performed using 60 Vbeta and 13 Jbeta primers. Clones were sequenced by immunoSEQ multiplex PCR, and TCRdb holds only the in-frame ones, with some missing. This repertoire shows some 57,000 clones, under 80% found once; its top ten account for 5% to 7%. The material sequenced was PBMCs. The origin of the receptors is a woman in her twenties or thirties in good health and CMV-seronegative.

The rearrangement joins TRBV27 to TRBJ2-2, with D perhaps TRBD2 (6 bases). Trimming left V 6 bases short and J 1 base short, with 9 bases between. Germline V gene data show CDR1 as MNHEY and CDR2 as SMNVEV (reference sequence). This CDR3 has 14 residues. CDR3 nucleotide sequence: TGTGCCAGCAGCTTGACTAGGAACACCGGGGAGCTGTTTTTT. Amino acid sequence: CASSLTRNTGELFF.

This sequence joins TRBV5-1 and TRBJ2-1; 10 bases fit TRBD1. The CDR3 extends over 19 amino acids. Germline CDR1 reads SGHRS; CDR2 reads YFSETQ. With V trimmed by 1 base and J by 6 bases, 16 bases remained unmatched. CDR3 region: CASSLLGQGGAWRGNEQFF. The CDR3 coding sequence is TGCGCCAGCAGCTTGCTCGGACAGGGGGGAGCTTGGCGGGGCAATGAGCAGTTCTTC.